This is a list of T cell receptor beta chains from one sample in a study of blood T cell repertoires in COVID-19. Sequencing used immunoSEQ multiplex PCR; TCRdb keeps in-frame clones, though not all of them. The data contain 300,000 to 400,000 clones, 65% to 90% of them seen just once; the ten biggest clones take up around 7.2%. Specimen: peripheral blood. These receptors came from a human donor in a cohort sampled during active COVID-19. Both conserved end residues are part of each CDR3. The D gene is left open where the match is weak. The size of a clone is reported for some rows only, either as once, few or many, or as a class for expanded clones.

TRBJ2-1 TRBD2 NA TRBV7-2 TGTGCCAGCAGCGAGTCGACTAGCGGGGGGATTTGGGAGCAGTTCTTC CASSESTSGGIWEQFF
TRBJ1-4 TRBD1 few TRBV2 TGTGCCAGCAGTTCCGGGACAGGGCTAACTAATGAAAAACTGTTTTTT CASSSGTGLTNEKLFF
TRBJ2-7 NA once TRBV2 TGTGCCAGCAGTGCCTCGCGGGGCGCCTACTACGAGCAGTACTTC CASSASRGAYYEQYF
TRBJ2-6 NA NA TRBV5-1 TGCGCCAGCAGCCCCGGAGCAGTCCCCTCTGGGGCCAACGTCCTGACTTTC CASSPGAVPSGANVLTF
TRBJ2-1 TRBD2 NA TRBV3-1/TRBV3-2 TGTGCCAGCAGCCAAGATAGGGAGGGGTACAATGAGCAGTTCTTC CASSQDREGYNEQFF
TRBJ1-2 NA NA TRBV29-1 TGCAGCGTTGTCGTGGGGGCGAGCTATGGCTACACCTTC CSVVVGASYGYTF
TRBJ2-3 NA NA TRBV7-2 TGTGCCAGCAGCTATAGGGACATGGGAGATACGCAGTATTTT CASSYRDMGDTQYF
TRBJ2-1 NA once TRBV28 TGTGCCAGCAGTTTACGGAGGTTGGGGAACAATGAGCAGTTCTTC CASSLRRLGNNEQFF
TRBJ1-2 NA NA TRBV4-2 TGTGCCAGCAGCCAAGGGGACACCCTTAACTATGGCTACACCTTC CASSQGDTLNYGYTF
TRBJ1-1 NA NA TRBV14 TGTGCCAGCAGCGGACAGAGAATAAACACTGAAGCTTTCTTT CASSGQRINTEAFF
TRBJ1-4 NA NA TRBV10-2 TGCGCCAGCTGGGGGGGCCGGGATAATGAAAAACTGTTTTTT CASWGGRDNEKLFF
TRBJ1-5 TRBD1 NA TRBV29-1 TGCAGCGTTGTAACTACAGGGGCAGGTCAGCCCCAGCATTTT CSVVTTGAGQPQHF
TRBJ1-1 TRBD1 NA TRBV10-3 TGTGCCATCAGTGATAGAAACCGGGACAGGGTGAACACTGAAGCTTTCTTT CAISDRNRDRVNTEAFF
TRBJ1-2 NA NA TRBV28 TGTGCCAGCAGCCCCACCAGCTATGGCTACACCTTC CASSPTSYGYTF
TRBJ2-3 TRBD2 NA TRBV6-6 TGTGCCAGCAGTTCTGGACTAGCTACAGATACGCAGTATTTT CASSSGLATDTQYF
TRBJ1-5 NA NA TRBV12-3/TRBV12-4 TGTGCCATCGGGACTTCCTGGGGTCAGCCCCAGCATTTT CAIGTSWGQPQHF
TRBJ1-3 TRBD1 NA TRBV18 TGTGCCAGCTCACCAGGACAGGGTATATGGAACACCATATATTTT CASSPGQGIWNTIYF
TRBJ2-1 TRBD2 once TRBV10-2 TGCGCCAGCAGTGATCTCCTAGCGGGGGGTAACACTGAGCAGTTCTTC CASSDLLAGGNTEQFF
TRBJ1-2 NA NA TRBV12-3/TRBV12-4 TGTGCCAGCGGTACACACCCGAATGGCTACACCTTC CASGTHPNGYTF
TRBJ2-7 NA NA TRBV25-1 TGTGCCAGCAGTGAACCGTACAGCCCCGAGCAGTACTTC CASSEPYSPEQYF
TRBJ1-5 TRBD1 NA TRBV19 TGTGCCAGCCAGGGGGATTATAGCAATCAGCCCCAGCATTTT CASQGDYSNQPQHF
TRBJ1-2 NA NA TRBV5-8 TGTGCCAGCAGCCTATTGATGGAGGGGTATGGCTACACCTTC CASSLLMEGYGYTF
TRBJ2-7 NA NA TRBV12-3/TRBV12-4 TGTGCCAGCAGAAAAGGACACTACGAGCAGTACTTC CASRKGHYEQYF
TRBJ2-7 NA once TRBV3-1/TRBV3-2 TGTGCCAGCAGCTCACAGGAATCCTACGAGCAGTACTTC CASSSQESYEQYF
TRBJ1-2 NA NA TRBV30 TGTGCCTGGAGTCCCGGACACAGGATTCATGGCTACACCTTC CAWSPGHRIHGYTF
TRBJ1-2 TRBD1 NA TRBV12-3/TRBV12-4 TGTGCCGGGACAGGGACCGACTATGGCTACACCTTC CAGTGTDYGYTF
TRBJ2-1 TRBD2 NA TRBV7-2 TGTGCCAGCAGCTTACTTGCTAGCGGGGGGCACCTCGATCGGGAGCAGTTCTTC CASSLLASGGHLDREQFF
TRBJ2-6 TRBD1 NA TRBV24-1 TGTGCCACCAGTGATGGGGACAGGCCATCTGGGGCCAACGTCCTGACTTTC CATSDGDRPSGANVLTF